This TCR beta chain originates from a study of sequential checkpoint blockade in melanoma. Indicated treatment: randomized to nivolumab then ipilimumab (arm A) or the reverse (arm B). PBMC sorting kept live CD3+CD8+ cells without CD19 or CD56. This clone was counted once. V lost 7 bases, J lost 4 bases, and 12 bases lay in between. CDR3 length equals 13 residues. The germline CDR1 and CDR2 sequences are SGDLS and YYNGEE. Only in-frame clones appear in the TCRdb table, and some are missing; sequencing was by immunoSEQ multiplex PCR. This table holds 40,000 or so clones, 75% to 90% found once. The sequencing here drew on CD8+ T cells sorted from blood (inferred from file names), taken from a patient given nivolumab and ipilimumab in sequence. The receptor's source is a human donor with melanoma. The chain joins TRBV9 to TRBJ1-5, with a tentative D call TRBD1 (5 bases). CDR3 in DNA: TGTGCCAGCGGCGGGGCAGATAATCAGCCCCAGCATTTT. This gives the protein CASGGADNQPQHF.